One and the same sample provided the 11 T cell receptor beta chains below, sequenced in a study of blood T cell repertoires in COVID-19. Data came from immunoSEQ multiplex PCR; TCRdb stores just in-frame clones and leaves some out. The top ten clones hold roughly a tenth of a sample with some 90,000 clones, roughly 80% of them seen once. The sequencing input was peripheral blood. These receptors were collected from a man aged 65-85 years with active or convalescent COVID-19.

V usage is TRBV7-9 and J usage is TRBJ2-2, with a tentative D call TRBD2 (6 bases). The CDR3 sequence is 16 residues long. From germline, CDR1 is SEHNR and CDR2 FQNEAQ (reference sequence). Trimming shortened V by 1 base and J by 0 bases, and 9 bases separated the two germline ends. CDR3 loop: CASSLVRGTNTGELFF. For the CDR3, the DNA is TGTGCCAGCAGCTTAGTGCGGGGCACGAACACCGGGGAGCTGTTTTTT. The whole variable domain, remainder taken from reference TRBV7-9 and TRBJ2-2, is DTGVSQNPRHKITKRGQNVTFRCDPISEHNRLYWYRQTLGQGPEFLTYFQNEAQLEKSRLLSDRFSAERPKGSFSTLEIQRTEQGDSAMYLCASSLVRGTNTGELFFGEGSRLTVL.

The V and J genes are TRBV7-2 and TRBJ1-4; 9 nucleotides agree with TRBD1. The V segment lost 5 bases and the J segment 8 bases; nucleotides outside the gene matches: 6. The CDR3 is 14 amino acids. Germline CDR1 SGHTA, CDR2 FQGNSA. Here the CDR3 reads CASSKQGAREKLFF. The CDR3 nucleotides are TGTGCCAGCAGCAAACAGGGGGCTCGGGAAAAACTGTTTTTT.

The chain is built from TRBV15 and TRBJ2-1; the match to TRBD2 covers 9 bases. The length of the CDR3 is 16 residues. Per the germline V gene, CDR1 is LNHNV and CDR2 is YYDKDF (reference sequence). The junction had 5 bases not matched to a gene; V was cut back by 3 bases and J by 2 bases. CDR3 residues: CATSRGGGAAYNEQFF. In DNA, the CDR3 is TGTGCCACCAGCAGGGGCGGGGGGGCAGCCTACAATGAGCAGTTCTTC. Full variable domain (outside the CDR3, taken from reference TRBV15 and TRBJ2-1): DAMVIQNPRYQVTQFGKPVTLSCSQTLNHNVMYWYQQKSSQAPKLLFHYYDKDFNNEADTPDNFQSRRPNTSFCFLDIRSPGLGDTAMYLCATSRGGGAAYNEQFFGPGTRLTVL.

The chain links TRBV5-1 to TRBJ1-1, with D unclear. The V end was cut by 1 base, the J end by 4 bases, with 11 bases between. CDR3 size: 14 residues. Per germline, CDR1 SGHRS and CDR2 YFSETQ. The CDR3 is CASSLTGSATEAFF. The DNA of the CDR3 is TGCGCCAGCAGCTTGACGGGGTCGGCCACTGAAGCTTTCTTT.

The chain has TRBV3-1 (or the pseudogene TRBV3-2) and TRBJ1-2, with TRBD1 as a possible D gene (5 bases). CDR3 length equals 21 residues. The germline V and J ends were trimmed by 1 base and 0 bases, with 27 bases remaining between them. In germline, CDR1 is LGHDT, CDR2 YNNKEL (reference sequence). The CDR3 DNA sequence: TGTGCCAGCAGCCAAGGAATCCGGATTGGTGGATGTTGGGGCACTAACTATGGCTACACCTTC. Amino acids: CASSQGIRIGGCWGTNYGYTF.

The V gene is TRBV11-2, the J gene TRBJ2-3; D might be TRBD1 (5 bases). The germline gives CDR1 SGHAT, CDR2 FQNNGV. This CDR3 spans 14 amino acids. Between the trimmed V and J ends, which lost 0 bases and 5 bases, there was a span of 9 bases. CDR3 loop: CASSLEWGRDTQYF. CDR3 coding DNA: TGTGCCAGCAGCTTAGAGTGGGGCCGAGATACGCAGTATTTT.

The V call is TRBV7-9, the J call TRBJ2-5; a possible D gene is TRBD2 (5 bases). Germline assignment: CDR1 SEHNR and CDR2 FQNEAQ (reference sequence). Between the trimmed V and J ends, which lost 1 base and 5 bases, there was a span of 11 bases. The CDR3 has 14 residues. CDR3 amino acids: CASSLDARRETQYF. For the CDR3, the DNA is TGTGCCAGCAGCTTAGACGCCAGGAGGGAGACCCAGTACTTC.

The chain joins TRBV11-2 to TRBJ2-5; 8 positions agree with TRBD1. The V gene end was trimmed by 5 bases and the J gene end by 0 bases; junction bases not matched to a gene: 14. CDR1 and CDR2 from the germline V gene are SGHAT and FQNNGV. This CDR3 comprises 18 residues. The CDR3 bases are TGTGCCAGCAGCCACGGACAGGGTCTAAGCCTGTACCAAGAGACCCAGTACTTC. Its translation is CASSHGQGLSLYQETQYF.

V and J are TRBV7-9 and TRBJ1-1, with TRBD1 matching 9 bases. In germline, CDR1 is SEHNR, CDR2 FQNEAQ (reference sequence). V shed 10 bases, J shed 6 bases, and the junction held 9 bases outside the gene matches. The CDR3 is 13 amino acids. CDR3 coding DNA: TGTGCCACCCGGCAGGACAGGGGCTCTGAAGCTTTCTTT. Translating gives CATRQDRGSEAFF.

The rearrangement links TRBV12-5 to TRBJ1-2; 7 bases are shared with TRBD1. This CDR3 spans 16 amino acids. V was pared by 1 base and J by 5 bases, with 10 bases of the junction left unmatched. Germline V gives CDR1 LGHNT, CDR2 FRNRAP. The DNA of the CDR3 is TGTGCTAGTGGTTTGGCCCCAACAGGGGCCGGTTATGGCTACACCTTC. Its protein product is CASGLAPTGAGYGYTF. Full variable domain (remainder filled in from reference TRBV12-5 and TRBJ1-2): DARVTQTPRHKVTEMGQEVTMRCQPILGHNTVFWYRQTMMQGLELLAYFRNRAPLDDSGMPKDRFSAEMPDATLATLKIQPSEPRDSAVYFCASGLAPTGAGYGYTFGSGTRLTVV.

This chain uses TRBV27 with TRBJ1-2; 9 nucleotides align to TRBD1. Unmatched junction bases numbered 6, after V lost 6 bases and J lost 10 bases. The CDR3 contains 12 residues. Per the germline V gene, CDR1 is MNHEY and CDR2 is SMNVEV (reference sequence). The CDR3 DNA reads as TGTGCCAGCAGACCGGGACAGGGACCCTACACCTTC. Encoded protein: CASRPGQGPYTF.